These 29 T cell receptor beta chains originate from one sample sequenced in a study of metastatic and nonmetastatic thyroid tumors. No patient had received any treatment before thyroid surgery. TCRdb re-analyzed the PCR reads using MiXCR. Among 50,000 or so clones listed, more than 20% were seen once. The sequenced sample was blood. These receptors originate from a male donor with papillary thyroid cancer or a benign thyroid nodule (not recorded which). Some clones in this sample may be carry-over from other donors' samples.

This clone appeared many times. In DNA form, the CDR3 reads TGTGCCAGCAGCTTGGCCAGGGCTTGGGAAGGCTACACCTTC. Its translation is CASSLARAWEGYTF. The J gene is TRBJ1-2, the V gene TRBV5-4, with D tentatively TRBD1 (5 bases). Trimming removed 0 bases at V and 8 bases at J, with 14 bases between. The germline V gene encodes CDR1 SGHNT and CDR2 YYREEE (reference sequence). This CDR3 has 14 residues.

The table lists this clone with many counts. The J gene is TRBJ2-2, the V gene TRBV9, with D perhaps being TRBD1 or TRBD2 (5 bases each). This CDR3 is built from 16 residues. The germline V gene encodes CDR1 SGDLS and CDR2 YYNGEE. The germline V and J ends were trimmed by 4 bases and 6 bases, with 19 bases remaining between them. CDR3 nucleotide sequence: TGTGCCAGCAGCCCTCCGGGGAAGGGGATTGCCGGGGAGCTGTTTTTT. The encoded protein is CASSPPGKGIAGELFF. Complete variable domain (other parts from reference TRBV9 and TRBJ2-2): DSGVTQTPKHLITATGQRVTLRCSPRSGDLSVYWYQQSLDQGLQFLIQYYNGEERAKGNILERFSAQQFPDLHSELNLSSLELGDSALYFCASSPPGKGIAGELFFGEGSRLTVL.

The sample holds a few counts of this clone. An end of the junction does not agree with germline; a read error may underlie this. The gene calls are TRBV27 and TRBJ1-5; D gene ambiguous. The germline V gene has CDR1 MNHEY and CDR2 SMNVEV (reference sequence). The CDR3 runs 12 residues. The CDR3 loop is CASSKLGQLQHF. In DNA, the CDR3 is TGTGCCAGCAGCAAGCTAGGTCAGCTCCAGCATTTT.

The V and J genes are TRBV20-1 and TRBJ2-7; D gene ambiguous. The length of the CDR3 is 12 residues. Trimming removed 5 bases at V and 0 bases at J, with 8 bases between. Germline V gives CDR1 DFQATT, CDR2 SNEGSKA (reference sequence). CDR3 in amino acids: CSAEFTSYEQYF. The CDR3 coding sequence is TGCAGTGCTGAATTTACCTCCTACGAGCAGTACTTC.

The J gene is TRBJ2-1, the V gene TRBV28; D is unresolved. The CDR3 loop spans 16 amino acids. The germline V gene encodes CDR1 MDHEN and CDR2 SYDVKM. V was shortened by 6 bases and J by 3 bases, with 18 bases between the two germline ends. CDR3: CASSRASVVNYNEQFF. In nucleotides, the CDR3 is TGTGCCAGCAGCCGCGCATCGGTAGTTAACTACAATGAGCAGTTCTTC. The entire variable domain, with the rest obtained from reference TRBV28 and TRBJ2-1, is as follows: DVKVTQSSRYLVKRTGEKVFLECVQDMDHENMFWYRQDPGLGLRLIYFSYDVKMKEKGDIPEGYSVSREKKERFSLILESASTNQTSMYLCASSRASVVNYNEQFFGPGTRLTVL.

Ten or more counts support this clone. V is TRBV6-2 or TRBV6-3 and J is TRBJ2-5; 13 bases are a match to TRBD2. With 2 bases clipped from V and 5 bases from J, the junction kept 14 bases outside the gene matches. In germline, CDR1 is MNHEY, CDR2 SVGEGT. The CDR3 length is 19 residues. CDR3 in amino acids: CASSYAGTSGINLLETQYF. In DNA form, the CDR3 reads TGTGCCAGCAGTTACGCTGGGACTAGCGGGATAAACCTTCTTGAGACCCAGTACTTC.

This clone came up many times. The chain has TRBV2 and TRBJ2-3, with 14 bases lining up with TRBD2. Unmatched junction bases numbered 4, after V lost 10 bases and J lost 4 bases. Per germline, CDR1 SNHLY and CDR2 FYNNEI. The CDR3 covers 14 residues. CDR3 sequence: CATGTSGSADTQYF. The CDR3 DNA reads TGTGCCACCGGGACTAGCGGGAGCGCAGATACGCAGTATTTT.

This clone was recorded at least ten times. The chain links TRBV9 to TRBJ2-2, with D tentatively TRBD1 (6 bases). This CDR3 spans 16 amino acids. V was pared by 2 bases and J by 6 bases, with 17 bases between. CDR1 is SGDLS, CDR2 YYNGEE, per germline. The CDR3 sequence is CASSVREWGRAGELFF. The CDR3, as DNA: TGTGCCAGCAGCGTCCGCGAGTGGGGGCGCGCCGGGGAGCTGTTTTTT.

There are many counts of this clone. This chain uses TRBV2 with TRBJ2-1; TRBD1 aligns across 7 bases. The CDR3 consists of 15 residues. From germline, CDR1 is SNHLY and CDR2 FYNNEI. The trim removed 4 bases at V and 2 bases at J, leaving 5 bases unmatched. The CDR3 sequence is CASSGGRGTYNEQFF. The CDR3 coding sequence is TGTGCCAGCAGTGGGGGCAGGGGGACCTACAATGAGCAGTTCTTC.

This clone has a count of ten or more. The chain carries TRBV7-9 and TRBJ1-6; 9 bases line up with TRBD1. The length of the CDR3 is 19 residues. V dropped 4 bases and J dropped 0; count of bases not matched to a gene: 10. Germline values: CDR1 SEHNR, CDR2 FQNEAQ (reference sequence). CDR3: CASSWTGDLSSSYNSPLHF. DNA of the CDR3: TGTGCCAGCAGCTGGACAGGGGACCTCTCGAGCTCCTATAATTCACCCCTCCACTTT.

This clone was seen only once. This rearrangement joins TRBV20-1 to TRBJ1-6; D is uncertain. V lost 0 bases and J 1 base, leaving 10 bases between the germline ends. Germline V gene data show CDR1 as DFQATT and CDR2 as SNEGSKA (reference sequence). This CDR3 contains 16 residues. CDR3 DNA: TGCAGTGCTAGAGACGGCAGAATGTCCTATAATTCACCCCTCCACTTT. Encoded protein: CSARDGRMSYNSPLHF.

This clone was found many times. The chain combines TRBV12-3 or TRBV12-4 with TRBJ2-1, with TRBD2 as a possible D gene (7 bases). V was cut by 7 bases and J by 10 bases, with 14 bases left in between. The CDR3 contains 12 residues. CDR3 bases: TGTGCCAGCACGAGGGGGGGGGAAGAGCAGTTCTTC. It encodes CASTRGGEEQFF.

This clone was counted many times. The V call is TRBV2, the J call TRBJ1-3; perhaps TRBD1 as D (5 bases). Trimming removed 6 bases at V and 0 bases at J, with 12 bases between. The germline gives CDR1 SNHLY, CDR2 FYNNEI. The CDR3 sequence is 15 residues long. The CDR3 protein is CASSIRQGSGNTIYF. For the CDR3, the DNA is TGTGCCAGCAGCATCCGGCAGGGCTCTGGAAACACCATATATTTT.

This clone was recorded many times. V is TRBV19 and J is TRBJ2-1, with D perhaps matching TRBD1 (6 bases). Germline loops: CDR1 LNHDA, CDR2 SQIVND (reference sequence). V lost 6 bases and J lost 5, with 20 bases in between. The CDR3 has 16 amino acids. CDR3: CASSPKQGMGNNEQFF. The DNA for the CDR3 is TGTGCCAGTAGCCCAAAACAGGGAATGGGGAACAATGAGCAGTTCTTC.

This clone has at least ten counts. The chain recombines TRBV6-2 or TRBV6-3 with TRBJ2-7, with D possibly being TRBD2 (5 bases). Trimming cost V 6 bases and J 3 bases, with 21 bases left between them. The CDR3 is made up of 16 amino acids. Per germline, CDR1 MNHEY and CDR2 SVGEGT. In DNA, the CDR3 is TGTGCCAGCAGCCCGCCGGAGGACGGCGGCCACTACGAGCAGTACTTC. It is translated as CASSPPEDGGHYEQYF.

This clone was recorded a few times. A much larger clonotype is one base distant, so this may be a read error. Other nucleotide sequences from this sample produce the same CDR3. The chain links TRBV10-3 to TRBJ1-2, with a possible D match to TRBD1 (5 bases). This CDR3 has 13 residues. Germline V gene lookup returns CDR1 ENHRY and CDR2 SYGVKD. V dropped 6 bases and J dropped 2 bases, with 10 bases sitting between them. CDR3 in DNA: TGTGCCATCAGCACTGACAGCAACTATGGCTACACCTTC. Protein product: CAISTDSNYGYTF.

This clone came up once. The junction differs from germline at one of its ends, possibly a read error. CDR3 bases: TGTTCCAGTAATGCCCAAGACACTTACACCGGTGAGCTCTTTTTT. Amino acid sequence: CSSNAQDTYTGELFF. V usage is TRBV19 and J usage is TRBJ2-2; no clear D gene. The CDR3 is 15 amino acids. CDR1 LNHDA and CDR2 SQIVND come from the germline V gene (reference sequence).

Comments on this clone: Other DNA sequences in the sample encode the same CDR3. The chain joins TRBV10-3 to TRBJ2-7, with TRBD2 matching over 9 bases. CDR1 ENHRY and CDR2 SYGVKD come from the germline V gene. V lost 6 bases and J lost 2; bases outside the gene matches: 14. This CDR3 is 17 amino acids long. The CDR3 loop reads CAISTTTGGRAPYEQYF. For the CDR3, the DNA is TGTGCCATCAGCACGACCACCGGCGGGAGGGCCCCCTACGAGCAGTACTTC.

The chain carries TRBV28 and TRBJ2-5; possibly TRBD1 for D (6 bases). In germline, CDR1 is MDHEN, CDR2 SYDVKM. Trimming took off 10 bases at V and 3 bases at J, with 21 bases between the two ends. The CDR3 extends over 15 amino acids. The DNA for the CDR3 is TGTGCCACCAGGGGATCGGGGTTAGCCGAAGAGACCCAGTACTTC. It specifies CATRGSGLAEETQYF.

This clone was recorded many times. J is TRBJ2-7 and V is TRBV7-9, with D perhaps TRBD1 or TRBD2 (5 bases each). V was shortened by 4 bases and J by 2 bases, with 12 bases between the two germline ends. Germline CDR1 reads SEHNR; CDR2 reads FQNEAQ (reference sequence). The CDR3 consists of 14 residues. CDR3 bases: TGTGCCAGCAGCTCCCGGGACGTTCCCTACGAGCAGTACTTC. The encoded protein is CASSSRDVPYEQYF. Together with reference TRBV7-9 and TRBJ2-7, the CDR3 gives the full variable domain: DTGVSQNPRHKITKRGQNVTFRCDPISEHNRLYWYRQTLGQGPEFLTYFQNEAQLEKSRLLSDRFSAERPKGSFSTLEIQRTEQGDSAMYLCASSSRDVPYEQYFGPGTRLTVT.

On this clone: The CDR3 does not end in the conserved phenylalanine or tryptophan, so this is likely a read error. The rearrangement joins TRBV7-8 to TRBJ2-7; TRBD2 aligns across 10 bases. J lost 3 bases, V lost 7 bases, and 9 bases had no gene match. CDR1 and CDR2 from the germline V gene are SGHVS and FQNEAQ. CDR3 length: 15 amino acids. Here the CDR3 DNA reads TGTGCCAGCATCAGAGCGGGAGGGCTTCGCTACGAGCAGTACTTG. The encoded protein is CASIRAGGLRYEQYL.

This clone was recorded at least ten times. A single base separates this from a much larger clone, so it may be a read error. The sample has other DNA sequences that encode this CDR3 too. CDR3 protein: CSARRAGLNYGYTF. The CDR3 nucleotides read TGCAGTGCTCGTCGTGCGGGACTAAACTATGGCTACACCTTC. V gene TRBV20-1 combines with J gene TRBJ1-2; possibly TRBD1 for D (5 bases). Germline loops: CDR1 DFQATT, CDR2 SNEGSKA (reference sequence). The CDR3 is made up of 14 amino acids. The V end was cut by 5 bases, the J end by 2 bases, with 15 bases between.

At least ten counts were recorded for this clone. The chain has TRBV20-1 and TRBJ1-2; no clear D gene. The CDR3 length is 12 residues. V was clipped by 5 bases and J by 2 bases, with 9 bases between them. CDR1 DFQATT and CDR2 SNEGSKA come from the germline V gene (reference sequence). CDR3 protein: CSAPRRNYGYTF. For the CDR3, the DNA is TGCAGTGCTCCCCGACGAAACTATGGCTACACCTTC.

Of note for this clone: At one end the junction does not follow the germline gene, possibly because of a read error. The CDR3 nucleotides read TGCGCCACCGGGCAGCGGGATTTGGAGCAGTACTTC. Residues: CATGQRDLEQYF. The chain links TRBV28 to TRBJ2-7; 7 bases match TRBD2. The CDR3 has 12 amino acids. From germline, CDR1 is MDHEN and CDR2 SYDVKM.

This clone occurred a few times. This specimen includes other DNA sequences encoding the same CDR3. The rearrangement links TRBV24-1 to TRBJ2-7; D gene ambiguous. In germline, CDR1 is KGHDR, CDR2 SFDVKD. Trimming removed 7 bases from V and 9 bases from J, with 18 bases in between. This CDR3 region has 13 residues. Here the CDR3 DNA reads TGTGCCACCAGCGACCCCGACATTTCAGTGCAGTACTTC. This gives the protein CATSDPDISVQYF.

This clone was counted many times. The chain uses TRBV11-3 and TRBJ1-2; D unclear. Per the germline V gene, CDR1 is SGHNT and CDR2 is YENEEA. There are 14 residues in the CDR3. V shed 0 bases and J shed 4 bases, with 9 bases lying between them. The CDR3 region has the DNA TGTGCCAGCAGCTTAGAGGGCAGTACCTATGGCTACACCTTC. This encodes CASSLEGSTYGYTF.

This clone was counted at least ten times. The CDR3 DNA follows: TGTGCCAGTAGTATAGACAGGGGGCGGACAAACACCATATATTTT. It codes for CASSIDRGRTNTIYF. The chain joins TRBV19 to TRBJ1-3; 8 nucleotides align to TRBD1. The CDR3 runs 15 residues. V lost 0 bases and J lost 6; bases outside the gene matches: 4. Per germline, CDR1 LNHDA and CDR2 SQIVND (reference sequence).

This clone was found a few times. As the CDR3 is not closed by the conserved phenylalanine or tryptophan, this likely results from a read error. The chain carries TRBV6-1 and TRBJ1-3, with D perhaps TRBD1 (5 bases). The germline V and J ends were trimmed by 8 bases and 0 bases, with 23 bases remaining between them. Germline V CDR1 and CDR2: MNHNS, SASEGT. The CDR3 sequence is 18 residues long. CDR3 loop: CASRHRLDSSISGNTIYL. The CDR3 DNA reads TGTGCCAGCCGGCACCGCTTAGACAGTTCTATCTCTGGAAACACCATATATCTT.

This clone has ten or more counts. The chain uses TRBV6-1 and TRBJ2-7; 7 nucleotides agree with TRBD1. This CDR3 is 12 amino acids long. Germline CDR1 MNHNS, CDR2 SASEGT. V lost 8 bases to trimming and J lost 3 bases; unmatched junction nucleotides: 4. The CDR3 loop is CASSRGRYEQYF. The CDR3, as DNA: TGTGCCAGCTCTAGGGGGCGCTACGAGCAGTACTTC.